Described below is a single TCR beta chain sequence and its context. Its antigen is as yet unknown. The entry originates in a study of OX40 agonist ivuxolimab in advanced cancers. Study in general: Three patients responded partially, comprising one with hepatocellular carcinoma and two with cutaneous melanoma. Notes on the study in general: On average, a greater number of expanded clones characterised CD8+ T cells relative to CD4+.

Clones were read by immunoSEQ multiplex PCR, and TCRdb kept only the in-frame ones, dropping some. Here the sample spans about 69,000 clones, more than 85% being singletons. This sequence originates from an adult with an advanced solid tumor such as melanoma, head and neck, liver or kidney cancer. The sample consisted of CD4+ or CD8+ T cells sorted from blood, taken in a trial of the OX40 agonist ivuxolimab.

CDR3 coding DNA: TGCGCCAGCAGCCTGGAAGGAGGCCGGAACACTGAAGCTTTCTTT. Translation: CASSLEGGRNTEAFF. The gene calls are TRBV5-1 and TRBJ1-1; D ambiguous. Germline values: CDR1 SGHRS, CDR2 YFSETQ. Deletions cut 4 bases from V and 1 base from J, with 14 bases between. CDR3 length: 15 residues. Variable domain in full (rest from reference TRBV5-1 and TRBJ1-1): KAGVTQTPRYLIKTRGQQVTLSCSPISGHRSVSWYQQTPGQGLQFLFEYFSETQRNKGNFPGRFSGRQFSNSRSEMNVSTLELGDSALYLCASSLEGGRNTEAFFGQGTRLTVV.